This TCR beta chain emerged from a study of Ad26.COV2.S vaccination and SARS-CoV-2 variants. Study-wide background: The vaccine Ad26.COV2.S was put into the muscle once, or twice with 56 days between.

Method: immunoSEQ multiplex PCR; TCRdb's copy keeps in-frame clones and lacks some. The data show some 450,000 clones, with roughly 91% seen just once and roughly 4% held by the top ten. This CDR3 spans 13 amino acids. CDR1 and CDR2 (germline): LNHDA, SQIVND (reference sequence). Unmatched junction bases numbered 4, after V lost 10 bases and J lost 7 bases. As to treatment: 15 to 20 received Ad26.COV2.S at low or high dose, single or two shots; five or six received placebo; per-sample allocation not given. Sampling took place 63 days after the first vaccine or placebo injection. The input for sequencing was peripheral blood, taken in a trial of Ad26.COV2.S vaccine versus placebo. This chain connects TRBV19 to TRBJ2-1; 13 nucleotides line up with TRBD2. This clonotype was obtained from a person aged 18-65 years who received the Ad26.COV2.S COVID-19 vaccine or a placebo. The DNA for the CDR3 is TGTGCCACCTTGACTAGCGGGAGGAATGAGCAGTTCTTC. Protein: CATLTSGRNEQFF.